This T cell receptor (beta chain) is from a study of blood T cell repertoires in COVID-19. At the level of the study: T cells, B-cell-depleted T cells, or PBMCs supplied cDNA or gDNA.

TCRdb keeps only in-frame clones here, not all; method: immunoSEQ multiplex PCR. The sample has approximately 470,000 clones; roughly nine tenths are singletons. The CDR3 covers 14 residues. V was shortened by 6 bases and J by 3 bases, with 11 bases between the two germline ends. Germline CDR1 MNHNY, CDR2 SVGAGI (reference sequence). Participants' own reports of clinical history determined their cohort assignment. V is TRBV6-6 and J is TRBJ1-4, with a tentative D call TRBD1 (5 bases). Sequences were obtained from PBMCs or T cells enriched from blood (not recorded which). This receptor was taken from a woman younger than 30 who had recovered from COVID-19. The CDR3 protein is CASRQGGSNEKLFF. The CDR3 coding sequence is TGTGCCAGCAGGCAGGGAGGATCTAATGAAAAACTGTTTTTT.